Listed here are 21 T cell receptor beta chains from one sample, sequenced in a study of shared clonotypes between healthy human individuals. Sequencing was performed with immunoSEQ multiplex PCR; in TCRdb, only in-frame clones are kept and a portion is missing. The sample lists hundreds of thousands of clones; about 96% were seen once. The specimen was naive CD4+ T cells sorted from blood. Subset in this sample: CD45RA+ positively selected. All receptors come from a woman under 40 in good health.

The chain is built from TRBV5-4 and TRBJ2-7, with D perhaps being TRBD1 or TRBD2 (7 bases each). Per the germline V gene, CDR1 is SGHNT and CDR2 is YYREEE (reference sequence). The CDR3 contains 14 residues. V lost 4 bases to trimming and J lost 2 bases, with 13 bases between them. CDR3 bases: TGTGCCAGCAGCGCAGGGGGGGCAACCTACGAGCAGTACTTC. Its protein is CASSAGGATYEQYF.

The V gene is TRBV4-2, the J gene TRBJ1-4; 9 bases are a match to TRBD1. The CDR3 spans 17 residues. Germline CDR1 reads LGHNA; CDR2 reads YNFKEQ. With V trimmed by 5 bases and J by 3 bases, 10 bases remained unmatched. For the CDR3, the DNA is TGTGCCAGCAGCTTTACAGGGGGCCCGAGGGCTAATGAAAAACTGTTTTTT. This gives the protein CASSFTGGPRANEKLFF.

The chain joins TRBV28 to TRBJ2-2; 7 nucleotides align to TRBD1. V lost 7 bases, J lost 6 bases, and 8 bases stayed unmatched. This CDR3 comprises 14 residues. From germline, CDR1 is MDHEN and CDR2 SYDVKM. DNA for the CDR3: TGTGCCAGCACCGGGACAGAGAGGGCCGGGGAGCTGTTTTTT. Encoded protein: CASTGTERAGELFF.

V and J are TRBV12-5 and TRBJ2-4; no clear D gene. V lost 6 bases and J 2 bases, leaving 14 bases between the germline ends. CDR3 length: 15 amino acids. Germline V lookup: CDR1 LGHNT, CDR2 FRNRAP. CDR3 in amino acids: CASGLSTVSKNIQYF. CDR3 nucleotides: TGTGCTAGTGGCTTAAGCACGGTATCCAAAAACATTCAGTACTTC. The full variable domain, with the rest looked up from reference TRBV12-5 and TRBJ2-4, is DARVTQTPRHKVTEMGQEVTMRCQPILGHNTVFWYRQTMMQGLELLAYFRNRAPLDDSGMPKDRFSAEMPDATLATLKIQPSEPRDSAVYFCASGLSTVSKNIQYFGAGTRLSVL.

The V gene is TRBV10-3, the J gene TRBJ2-5; 7 bases are shared with TRBD2. The CDR3 has 15 amino acids. CDR1 is ENHRY, CDR2 SYGVKD, per germline. J gave up 0 bases and V 0 bases, and 1 base lay outside the gene matches. The CDR3 loop reads CAISESAGYQETQYF. The CDR3 region has the DNA TGTGCCATCAGTGAGTCAGCGGGGTACCAAGAGACCCAGTACTTC.

The DNA for the CDR3 is TGTGCCAGCAGCCCTTCCGGTGAGACCCAGTACTTC. As protein: CASSPSGETQYF. This sequence joins TRBV6-6 and TRBJ2-5; D gene ambiguous. The CDR3 loop spans 12 amino acids. The V gene lost 6 bases and the J gene lost 5 bases, with 10 bases spanning the gap. CDR1 is MNHNY and CDR2 is SVGAGI in the germline V gene (reference sequence).

The chain carries TRBV18 and TRBJ1-2; D might be TRBD1 (6 bases). Germline V lookup: CDR1 KGHSH, CDR2 LQKENI. Trimming stripped 6 bases from V and 2 bases from J, with 13 bases between. This CDR3 is 14 amino acids long. The DNA for the CDR3 is TGTGCCAGCTCGTTGGGAGGGGGAAACTATGGCTACACCTTC. The encoded protein is CASSLGGGNYGYTF.

This chain uses TRBV4-2 with TRBJ2-2; TRBD2 matches at 7 bases. V lost 1 base and J lost 2; bases outside the gene matches: 1. The CDR3 runs 15 residues. Germline values: CDR1 LGHNA, CDR2 YNFKEQ. CDR3 nucleotide sequence: TGTGCCAGCAGCCAAGGCGGGAGTAACACCGGGGAGCTGTTTTTT. Its protein is CASSQGGSNTGELFF.

This clone was counted a few times. The chain joins TRBV27 to TRBJ2-7; maybe TRBD1 (5 bases). Germline assignment: CDR1 MNHEY and CDR2 SMNVEV (reference sequence). CDR3 size: 12 residues. Trimming stripped 7 bases from V and 5 bases from J, with 12 bases between. The CDR3 sequence: CASTSQGHEQYF. The CDR3 bases are TGTGCCAGCACCTCCCAGGGCCACGAGCAGTACTTC.

The V gene is TRBV4-2, the J gene TRBJ1-1; 7 positions agree with TRBD1. Germline V gene lookup returns CDR1 LGHNA and CDR2 YNFKEQ. J gave up 4 bases and V 3 bases, and 14 bases lay outside the gene matches. The CDR3 runs 17 residues. This CDR3 is CASSHPLYRGRGTEAFF. The DNA of the CDR3 is TGTGCCAGCAGCCACCCATTGTACAGGGGAAGAGGCACTGAAGCTTTCTTT.

The V gene is TRBV19, the J gene TRBJ2-7; 9 nucleotides agree with TRBD2. The V gene's germline CDR1 is LNHDA and CDR2 SQIVND (reference sequence). This CDR3 has 15 residues. After removal of 5 bases from V and 4 bases from J, the junction contained 9 bases not matched to a gene. Here the CDR3 DNA reads TGTGCCAGTAGTCAGATAGCGGGAGCATCATACGAGCAGTACTTC. Translating it yields CASSQIAGASYEQYF.

This chain links TRBV28 with TRBJ2-5; 9 bases are a match to TRBD1. Germline CDR1 reads MDHEN; CDR2 reads SYDVKM. CDR3 size: 15 residues. With V trimmed by 6 bases and J by 7 bases, 12 bases remained unmatched. CDR3 residues: CASRPDRGSRGTQYF. DNA of the CDR3: TGTGCCAGCAGACCTGACAGGGGGTCGAGGGGGACCCAGTACTTC.

This chain connects TRBV5-1 to TRBJ2-1; D perhaps matches TRBD2 (6 bases). The germline CDR1 and CDR2 sequences are SGHRS and YFSETQ. This CDR3 region has 15 residues. Between the trimmed V and J ends, which lost 4 bases and 1 base, there was a span of 12 bases. CDR3 in DNA: TGCGCCAGCAGCGACGGGGGTGCTTCCTACAATGAGCAGTTCTTC. It codes for CASSDGGASYNEQFF. The full variable domain, with the rest looked up from reference TRBV5-1 and TRBJ2-1, is KAGVTQTPRYLIKTRGQQVTLSCSPISGHRSVSWYQQTPGQGLQFLFEYFSETQRNKGNFPGRFSGRQFSNSRSEMNVSTLELGDSALYLCASSDGGASYNEQFFGPGTRLTVL.

The chain couples TRBV2 to TRBJ2-7; D is uncertain. The ends were cut back, 5 bases at V and 6 bases at J, with 8 bases in the middle. Germline assignment: CDR1 SNHLY and CDR2 FYNNEI. The CDR3 runs 11 residues. This chain's CDR3 is CASSSMGEQYF. Written as DNA, the CDR3 is TGTGCCAGCAGTTCTATGGGCGAGCAGTACTTC.

The chain has TRBV10-2 and TRBJ1-2; no firm D call. This CDR3 contains 12 residues. Trimming stripped 3 bases from V and 4 bases from J, with 6 bases between. Germline CDR1 WSHSY, CDR2 SAAADI. CDR3 region: CASSDRSYGYTF. In DNA form, the CDR3 reads TGCGCCAGCAGTGACAGAAGCTATGGCTACACCTTC.

This clone came up once. V gene TRBV19 combines with J gene TRBJ2-1, with a tentative D call TRBD1 (6 bases). Germline V gives CDR1 LNHDA, CDR2 SQIVND (reference sequence). The V end lost 5 bases, the J end lost 3 bases, and 14 bases lay between the germline ends. This CDR3 spans 15 amino acids. CDR3 nucleotide sequence: TGTGCCAGTAGTCCCTCCGACAGGAACTACAATGAGCAGTTCTTC. As protein: CASSPSDRNYNEQFF.

The V and J genes are TRBV28 and TRBJ1-1; D is unresolved. Trimming stripped 6 bases from V and 2 bases from J, with 4 bases between. The CDR3 runs 11 residues. Germline-derived CDR1 and CDR2 are MDHEN and SYDVKM. CDR3 amino acids: CASSQNTEAFF. CDR3 nucleotide sequence: TGTGCCAGCAGCCAAAACACTGAAGCTTTCTTT. The entire variable domain, with the rest obtained from reference TRBV28 and TRBJ1-1, is as follows: DVKVTQSSRYLVKRTGEKVFLECVQDMDHENMFWYRQDPGLGLRLIYFSYDVKMKEKGDIPEGYSVSREKKERFSLILESASTNQTSMYLCASSQNTEAFFGQGTRLTVV.

A note on this clone: Other DNA variants within this sample encode the same CDR3. The V gene is TRBV5-1, the J gene TRBJ2-6; no clear D. V shed 4 bases and J shed 0 bases, with 8 bases lying between them. The CDR3 runs 15 residues. Germline CDR1 is SGHRS and CDR2 is YFSETQ. CDR3 sequence: CASSPTSSGANVLTF. CDR3 nucleotide sequence: TGCGCCAGCAGCCCGACCAGCTCTGGGGCCAACGTCCTGACTTTC.

The J gene is TRBJ1-6, the V gene TRBV4-1; D is undetermined. This CDR3 has 18 residues. V was clipped by 0 bases and J by 9 bases, with 21 bases between them. The germline CDR1 and CDR2 sequences are MGHRA and YSYEKL. The CDR3 DNA is TGCGCCAGCAGCCAAGACCCCGCAGATCCCTTTGCCCCTTCACCCCTCCACTTT. It codes for CASSQDPADPFAPSPLHF.

Written as DNA, the CDR3 is TGTGCCAGCAGTGAAGCCCCTGACTATGGCTACACCTTC. This codes for CASSEAPDYGYTF. This chain links TRBV2 with TRBJ1-2, with unresolved D. V was clipped by 0 bases and J by 3 bases, with 5 bases between them. This CDR3 has 13 amino acids. Germline V CDR1 and CDR2: SNHLY, FYNNEI.

The chain couples TRBV6-5 to TRBJ2-1; TRBD1 aligns across 7 bases. There are 15 residues in the CDR3. The ends lost 6 bases at V and 7 bases at J; junction bases unmatched: 12. CDR1 MNHEY and CDR2 SVGAGI come from the germline V gene. CDR3 residues: CASSSKAGQVNEQFF. The CDR3 DNA reads as TGTGCCAGCAGCTCAAAAGCCGGACAGGTAAATGAGCAGTTCTTC.